These T cell receptor beta chains were read from a single sample in a study of CD4 T cells in relation to SARS-CoV-2 and coronaviruses. Using immunoSEQ multiplex PCR, the repertoire was profiled, and TCRdb retains in-frame clones only, with some absent. The sample contains fewer than 20,000 clones, about 80% of which appear only once. What these receptors recognize is not known. The material sequenced was CD4+ T cells from PBMCs, cultured in vitro. These TCRs come from a human donor in good health. Each CDR3 is given with its conserved first and last residue. A D gene is named only where the DNA matches it firmly. For some rows the clone size is stated as once, few or many, or as a class when expanded; others skip it.

-,TRBJ2-7,TRBV15,-,TGTGCCACCAGCAGAGATCGCGGAACGGCCTTCTCCTACGAGCAGTACTTC,CATSRDRGTAFSYEQYF
-,TRBJ2-2,TRBV9,-,TGTGCCAGCAGCGTAGTTCAGGACACCGGGGAGCTGTTTTTT,CASSVVQDTGELFF
once,TRBJ1-2,TRBV10-3,-,TGTGCCATCAGTGAGCGGCATACGGCCGAAAGCTACACCTTC,CAISERHTAESYTF
-,TRBJ2-1,TRBV4-1,-,TGCGCCAGCAGCCAACCGTGGGATGAGCAGTTCTTC,CASSQPWDEQFF
few,TRBJ1-6,TRBV7-9,-,TGTGCCAGCAGCTTAGTGGGGGGCTCACCCCTCCACTTT,CASSLVGGSPLHF
-,TRBJ2-7,TRBV29-1,-,TGCAGCGTGAGACCGGGACGAAGCTACGAGCAGTACTTC,CSVRPGRSYEQYF
-,TRBJ1-2,TRBV18,TRBD1,TGTGCCAGCTCACCGAACACAGGGGTTAACTATGGCTACACCTTC,CASSPNTGVNYGYTF
once,TRBJ1-5,TRBV7-9,-,TGTGCCAGCAGCTTAACGGCGAAGGAGCCCCAGCATTTT,CASSLTAKEPQHF
once,TRBJ2-3,TRBV6-5,TRBD2,TGTGCCAGCAGTTCTCGGGACTATCGCACAGATACGCAGTATTTT,CASSSRDYRTDTQYF
-,TRBJ2-5,TRBV19,TRBD2,TGTGCCAGCGGACTAGCGGGAGCCCGCGAGACCCAGTACTTC,CASGLAGARETQYF
-,TRBJ1-3,TRBV2,TRBD1,TGTGCCAGCAGTGAGCAGGGGGTTTATGGAAACACCATATATTTT,CASSEQGVYGNTIYF
-,TRBJ1-3,TRBV6-1,-,TGTGCCAGCAGTGAAGTAAGACAGAGACGAAACACCATATATTTT,CASSEVRQRRNTIYF
-,TRBJ2-4,TRBV28,-,TGTGCCGGATCCCAGGGAAGAAACATTCAGTACTTC,CAGSQGRNIQYF
once,TRBJ2-2,TRBV19,TRBD2,TGTGCCAGCAGGAGGACTAGCGGGAGCTCCGGGGAGCTGTTTTTT,CASRRTSGSSGELFF
once,TRBJ1-1,TRBV5-6,-,TGTGCCAGCAGCTACACTTGGAGAAACGGGGAAGCTTTCTTT,CASSYTWRNGEAFF
-,TRBJ2-3,TRBV7-9,-,TGTGCCAGCAGCCCCAGGACCCGAGATACGCAGTATTTT,CASSPRTRDTQYF
-,TRBJ2-6,TRBV11-2,-,TGTGCCAGCAGCCCACAAGGGGCTGGGGCCAACGTCCTGACTTTC,CASSPQGAGANVLTF
-,TRBJ2-2,TRBV30,TRBD1,TGTGCCTGGAGTGACCCAGGACAGGGTGACACCGGGGAGCTGTTTTTT,CAWSDPGQGDTGELFF
-,TRBJ2-7,TRBV11-2,-,TGTGCCAGCAGCTTAGATTCGTTCCGGGGGCGAAGGGCCTACGAGCAGTACTTC,CASSLDSFRGRRAYEQYF
-,TRBJ2-1,TRBV4-1,-,TGCGCCAGCAGCCAAGGAGTCGGAGAATTCTATGAGCAGTTCTTC,CASSQGVGEFYEQFF
few,TRBJ2-5,TRBV5-6,-,TGTGCCAGCAACCTACAAGAGACCCAGTACTTC,CASNLQETQYF
-,TRBJ2-3,TRBV7-3,TRBD2,TGTGCCAGCAGCTTTACTAGCGGGGCCCGAGATACGCAGTATTTT,CASSFTSGARDTQYF
once,TRBJ1-5,TRBV27,-,TGTGCCAGCAGTTTATATTTAGGCGGTAATCAGCCCCAGCATTTT,CASSLYLGGNQPQHF
once,TRBJ2-5,TRBV3-1/TRBV3-2,-,TGTGCCAGCAGCCAAGATACGGCGTGGGGGCGAGAGACCCAGTACTTC,CASSQDTAWGRETQYF
-,TRBJ1-5,TRBV12-3/TRBV12-4,-,TGTGCCAGCAGTCGAACCCCAAATCAGCCCCAGCATTTT,CASSRTPNQPQHF
-,TRBJ2-1,TRBV15,TRBD2,TGTGCCACCAGCCAGGGTAGCGGGGCCTACAATGAGCAGTTCTTC,CATSQGSGAYNEQFF
-,TRBJ2-5,TRBV5-1,TRBD2,TGCGCCAGCAGCTCGGAAGTTCTAGCGGGAGAGGGGACCCAGTACTTC,CASSSEVLAGEGTQYF
-,TRBJ2-7,TRBV5-1,-,TGCGCCAGCAGACCCGACAGGCTGTCCTCCTACGAGCAGTACTTC,CASRPDRLSSYEQYF
-,TRBJ1-1,TRBV11-3,TRBD1,TGTGCCAGCAGCTTCGGGACAGGGTTTTTTTTGAACACTGAAGCTTTCTTT,CASSFGTGFFLNTEAFF
few,TRBJ2-7,TRBV6-1,TRBD1,TGTGCCAGCAGTGAGCACCGGGACAGGGTCTACGAGCAGTACTTC,CASSEHRDRVYEQYF
-,TRBJ2-2,TRBV19,TRBD1,TGTGCCAGTAGAAGGGGACAGGGAAACACCGGGGAGCTGTTTTTT,CASRRGQGNTGELFF
-,TRBJ2-1,TRBV5-1,-,TGCGCCAGCAGCTTAAGCGGCTCCTACAATGAGCAGTTCTTC,CASSLSGSYNEQFF
few,TRBJ1-1,TRBV12-5,-,TGTGCTAGTGGTTTGGGGACCTACATAGAAGCTTTCTTT,CASGLGTYIEAFF
few,TRBJ1-5,TRBV5-1,-,TGCGCCAGCAGCTTGGAGGAAGGGCACGGACGTCAGCCCCAGCATTTT,CASSLEEGHGRQPQHF
-,TRBJ2-4,TRBV5-4,TRBD1,TGTGCCAGCAGCTTGGACAGGGGCGCCAAAAACATTCAGTACTTC,CASSLDRGAKNIQYF
-,TRBJ2-7,TRBV6-6,-,TGTGCCAGCAGCCTAGATGCGGACGAGCAGTACTTC,CASSLDADEQYF
-,TRBJ2-1,TRBV9,-,TGTGCCAGCAGCTACGGGACACCGGCCTACAATGAGCAGTTCTTC,CASSYGTPAYNEQFF
-,TRBJ1-4,TRBV6-5,TRBD1,TGTGCCAGCAGTTTACGGTTGGGACAGGGGTCTGAAAAACTGTTTTTT,CASSLRLGQGSEKLFF
-,TRBJ2-7,TRBV11-2,-,TGTGCCAGCAGGGACATTGGCTCCTACGAGCAGTACTTC,CASRDIGSYEQYF
-,TRBJ2-7,TRBV7-9,-,TGTGCCAGCAGCTTAGCTGGGCTAACCTACGAGCAGTACTTC,CASSLAGLTYEQYF
-,TRBJ2-2,TRBV6-5,TRBD1,TGTGCCAGCAGTCCTGGGACAGTAAACACCGGGGAGCTGTTTTTT,CASSPGTVNTGELFF
-,TRBJ1-1,TRBV2,-,TGTGCCAGCTCAACCGCCAGGAACACTGAAGCTTTCTTT,CASSTARNTEAFF
-,TRBJ2-1,TRBV3-1/TRBV3-2,TRBD2,TGTGCCAGCAGCCTGACTAGCGGGAGAGGTAATGAGCAGTTCTTC,CASSLTSGRGNEQFF
-,TRBJ2-7,TRBV19,TRBD1,TGTGCCAGTAGTATAGAGGGCAGGGGGACCCTCTACGAGCAGTACTTC,CASSIEGRGTLYEQYF
once,TRBJ2-2,TRBV18,TRBD1,TGTGCCAGCTCACGACGGACAGGGGAGGCCGGGGAGCTGTTTTTT,CASSRRTGEAGELFF
-,TRBJ2-4,TRBV28,-,TGTGCCAGCAGTTTATTCGGCCTGCGGGACGGTATGGACATTCAGTACTTC,CASSLFGLRDGMDIQYF
-,TRBJ2-7,TRBV12-5,-,TGTGCTAGTGGTTTGGTACTCGGTGGGGTCCCGGAGGGCTACGAGCAGTACTTC,CASGLVLGGVPEGYEQYF
-,TRBJ1-6,TRBV19,-,TGTGCCAGTAGTATCGGGGAAATTCAATCACCCCTCCACTTT,CASSIGEIQSPLHF
-,TRBJ2-7,TRBV18,-,TGTGCCAGCTCCCTCGGGGACATCCTAACCTACGAGCAGTACTTC,CASSLGDILTYEQYF
-,TRBJ2-2,TRBV23-1,-,TGCGCCAGCAGTCGACTTGGTGGTAAGCTGTTTTTT,CASSRLGGKLFF
few,TRBJ2-3,TRBV29-1,-,TGCAGCGTTGAAGAGACACCAGATACGCAGTATTTT,CSVEETPDTQYF
few,TRBJ1-1,TRBV7-9,-,TGTGCCAGCAGCTTATCAGCGGTGAGCACTGAAGCTTTCTTT,CASSLSAVSTEAFF
-,TRBJ2-2,TRBV24-1,-,TGTGCCACCAGTGCCCTGACAGCCACCGGGGAGCTGTTTTTT,CATSALTATGELFF